This T cell receptor beta chain was identified during a study of blood T cells in healthy people across ages. Points from the study as a whole: Per-million-T-cell TCR beta diversity fell roughly linearly with age.

This clonotype was detected only a few times. Its antigen is still unknown. Combining a sample-barcoded 5' primer with a J-beta primer mix, a second PCR ran for roughly 6 to 12 cycles. MiXCR, run by TCRdb on the 5' RACE reads, gives a single entry per CDR3 protein. The repertoire holds about 830,000 distinct CDR3 sequences, roughly 60% seen once, with roughly 22% in the top ten. The CDR3 spans 15 residues. Germline CDR1 ENHRY, CDR2 SYGVKD. Trimming removed 0 bases at V and 0 bases at J, with 9 bases between. The V and J genes are TRBV10-3 and TRBJ2-7; D gene uncertain. Sequencing input: blood. The receptor was isolated from a man aged 25-40 years in good health. CDR3 protein: CAISESAISSYEQYF. CDR3 nucleotide sequence: TGTGCCATCAGTGAGTCGGCCATCAGCTCCTACGAGCAGTACTTC.